Reported below is one T cell receptor beta chain. Its antigen remains unidentified. Here immunoSEQ multiplex PCR was the method, and the copy in TCRdb shows in-frame clones only, minus some. The sample lists 1,400,000 or so clones, approximately 98.5% occurring once. This sample stems from a study of shared clonotypes between healthy human individuals. General study points: Relative to clonotypes present in all four donors, those not shared had lower generation probabilities. Donor clonotype sharing was expected to depend on sequencing depth.

Germline V gene sequence: CDR1 SGHAT, CDR2 FQNNGV. The CDR3 extends over 16 amino acids. Trimming cost V 2 bases and J 2 bases; bases outside gene matches: 7. Sequencing used naive CD4+ T cells sorted from blood. Subset specified: CD45RA+ positively selected. The receptor was derived from a man under 40 in good health. The V gene is TRBV11-2, the J gene TRBJ2-3; 7 bases agree with TRBD2. This CDR3 is CASSLRRGRDTDTQYF. CDR3 sequence (DNA): TGTGCCAGCAGCTTACGTCGCGGGAGAGACACAGATACGCAGTATTTT.